This T cell receptor (beta chain) originates from a study of T cell repertoires in cytomegalovirus infection (dated by TCRdb to between 2018 and 2021). At the level of the whole study: Peptide stimulations targeted recently identified HLA-C-restricted CMV epitopes, whose presentation resists viral immunomodulation, together with well-studied HLA-B-restricted epitopes. Because public TCR beta signatures pointed to carriage of CMV infection together with the matching HLA type, the HLA type of each donor mattered for the analysis.

This clonotype was seen only a few times. Its antigen remains undetermined. No base quality values were provided; no much bigger clone lies one nucleotide off. Interpreted using the paper, the treatment or condition label stands for: in vitro stimulation with specific CMV peptide epitopes to enrich CMV-specific T cells. The CDR3 spans 14 residues, from the cysteine through the phenylalanine. The DNA shown is the 42-base CDR3, in frame from base 1. CDR1 and CDR2, per the germline V gene, are SGHDN and FVKESK. Trimming accounts for 7 bases at V and 2 bases at J, while the number of junction bases matched to no gene is 1. The full study reports these points: Cumulative frequency of public TCR beta family members discriminated carriers of CMV infection plus the relevant HLA type in this cohort and an independent approximately 370-donor cohort. In the ex vivo response, HLA-C-restricted CMV-specific TCR beta clonotypes were dominant, and in two of eight donors the single most frequent clonotype came from this HLA-C-restricted group.

The sequencer was an Illumina HiSeq 1500. The raw public reads went through TCRdb reprocessing: fastp at Q25, MiXCR clone calling, in-frame beta chains kept. Entries are consolidated by CDR3 protein sequence, retaining the most common genes and DNA. In this sample the table shows around 540,000 distinct CDR3 sequences, about 33% of which occur a single time. The top ten constitute 17% of the sample. Sequences were derived from cultured PBMCs, sampled from culture after CMV antigen stimulation. Here the chain combines TRBV14 and TRBJ2-1; 11 of the junction bases match TRBD2. This sequence originates from a human donor in good health (CMV status not recorded). Some clones in this sample may be carry-over from other donors' samples. DNA sequence: TGTGCCAGCAAACTAGCGGGGGCCTACAATGAGCAGTTCTTC. This yields the protein CASKLAGAYNEQFF. The CDR3 plus the reference TRBV14 and TRBJ2-1 genes for the other parts give the full variable domain: EAGVTQFPSHSVIEKGQTVTLRCDPISGHDNLYWYRRVMGKEIKFLLHFVKESKQDESGMPNNRFLAERTGGTYSTLKVQPAELEDSGVYFCASKLAGAYNEQFFGPGTRLTVL.